Presented here are 23 T cell receptor beta chains from one specimen sequenced in a study of shared clonotypes between healthy human individuals. Terminally differentiated effector memory CD45RA+ cells were excluded from the naive CD8 cells, which were CD45RO-negative and positively selected for CCR7. The assay was immunoSEQ multiplex PCR, and TCRdb's table has in-frame clones only and misses some. The sample lists 2 million or so clones, around 96% occurring once. Specimen: naive CD8+ T cells sorted from blood. These receptors came from a man aged 18 to 30 in good health.

The chain joins TRBV29-1 to TRBJ2-7, with D possibly being TRBD2 (6 bases). Trimming took off 4 bases at V and 3 bases at J, with 10 bases between the two ends. The CDR3 extends over 12 amino acids. Germline lookup yields CDR1 SQVTM and CDR2 ANQGSEA. In DNA form, the CDR3 reads TGCAGCGTTGTTGTTAGCGGCTACGAGCAGTACTTC. Its protein is CSVVVSGYEQYF.

This chain joins TRBV5-6 and TRBJ2-7, with D perhaps TRBD2 (6 bases). Deletions cut 0 bases from V and 6 bases from J, with 16 bases between. Looked up from germline, CDR1 is SGHDT and CDR2 is YYEEEE. This CDR3 is built from 15 residues. The chain's CDR3 is CASSLGGTGIAEQYF. The CDR3 DNA sequence: TGTGCCAGCAGCTTGGGCGGGACCGGGATCGCCGAGCAGTACTTC.

CDR3 loop: CASSQVHAGTDTQYF. CDR3 sequence (DNA): TGTGCCAGCAGCCAAGTCCACGCCGGCACAGATACGCAGTATTTT. The chain couples TRBV14 to TRBJ2-3; D ambiguous. The CDR3 has 15 residues. Germline CDR1 SGHDN, CDR2 FVKESK. Trimming removed 1 base at V and 1 base at J, with 9 bases between.

A word on this clone: The sample has other DNA sequences that encode this CDR3 too. The chain is built from TRBV4-1 and TRBJ2-7; 12 nucleotides agree with TRBD1. The CDR3 runs 15 residues. Germline V gene sequence: CDR1 MGHRA, CDR2 YSYEKL. V lost 1 base, J lost 4 bases, and 2 bases stayed unmatched. In DNA form, the CDR3 reads TGCGCCAGCAGCCAAGTGGGACAGGGGGCATACGAGCAGTACTTC. It translates to CASSQVGQGAYEQYF.

The CDR3 DNA reads TGTGCCAGCAGCGAATGGACGGGGAACACTGAAGCTTTCTTT. Translated, it gives CASSEWTGNTEAFF. This sequence joins TRBV13 and TRBJ1-1; no clear D gene. Between the trimmed V and J ends, which lost 5 bases and 1 base, there was a span of 11 bases. The germline V gene has CDR1 PRHDT and CDR2 FYEKMQ (reference sequence). The CDR3 extends over 14 amino acids.

The chain uses TRBV2 and TRBJ1-1; the D gene is possibly TRBD1 (5 bases). V was cut by 6 bases and J by 5 bases, with 10 bases left in between. Germline V CDR1 and CDR2: SNHLY, FYNNEI. The CDR3 contains 12 residues. The CDR3 here is CASRGGTTEAFF. CDR3 coding DNA: TGTGCCAGCAGGGGGGGGACTACTGAAGCTTTCTTT.

The genes are TRBV6-5 and TRBJ2-1; D may correspond to TRBD1 or TRBD2 (5 bases each). Trimming pared 2 bases from V and 7 bases from J, leaving 15 bases between. The CDR3 runs to 15 residues. The V gene's germline CDR1 is MNHEY and CDR2 SVGAGI. CDR3 DNA: TGTGCCAGCAGTTACCCCGGGACGGAAAGAAATGAGCAGTTCTTC. Protein: CASSYPGTERNEQFF.

The chain combines TRBV15 with TRBJ1-2; D is unresolved. The V end was cut by 9 bases, the J end by 0 bases, with 14 bases between. The CDR3 has 14 residues. Germline CDR1 is LNHNV and CDR2 is YYDKDF (reference sequence). The CDR3 nucleotides read TGTGCCACAATGAATCCGCGGTCTAACTATGGCTACACCTTC. It specifies CATMNPRSNYGYTF.

The rearrangement links TRBV19 to TRBJ2-3; D gene uncertain. Germline CDR1 and CDR2: LNHDA and SQIVND (reference sequence). The CDR3 contains 15 residues. V gave up 3 bases and J gave up 1 base, with 11 bases separating them. CDR3 loop: CASSISSWGTDTQYF. The CDR3 nucleotides read TGTGCCAGTAGTATCAGTTCCTGGGGCACAGATACGCAGTATTTT. The entire variable domain, with the rest obtained from reference TRBV19 and TRBJ2-3, is as follows: DGGITQSPKYLFRKEGQNVTLSCEQNLNHDAMYWYRQDPGQGLRLIYYSQIVNDFQKGDIAEGYSVSREKKESFPLTVTSAQKNPTAFYLCASSISSWGTDTQYFGPGTRLTVL.

This rearrangement joins TRBV5-1 to TRBJ1-1, with TRBD1 matching 9 bases. CDR3 length: 14 residues. The germline CDR1 and CDR2 sequences are SGHRS and YFSETQ. V shed 4 bases, J shed 3 bases, and the junction held 4 bases outside the gene matches. The CDR3 bases are TGCGCCAGCAGCGCCCGACAGGGGGACACTGAAGCTTTCTTT. As protein: CASSARQGDTEAFF.

The gene calls are TRBV14 and TRBJ2-2; 8 bases agree with TRBD2. The CDR3 covers 15 residues. CDR1 is SGHDN and CDR2 is FVKESK in the germline V gene. With 1 base clipped from V and 5 bases from J, the junction kept 3 bases outside the gene matches. The CDR3 DNA sequence: TGTGCCAGCAGCCAAGGGACTAGCTTAACCGGGGAGCTGTTTTTT. Protein product: CASSQGTSLTGELFF.

This clone was seen a handful of times. The sample has other DNA sequences that encode this CDR3 too. The rearrangement joins TRBV9 to TRBJ2-3, with unresolved D. CDR3 length equals 11 residues. CDR1 and CDR2 from the germline V gene are SGDLS and YYNGEE. V was cut by 4 bases and J by 2 bases, with 2 bases left in between. In DNA form, the CDR3 reads TGTGCCAGCAGCACCACAGATACGCAGTATTTT. Translation gives CASSTTDTQYF.

The chain is built from TRBV9 and TRBJ1-2; D unresolved. The CDR3 length is 12 residues. Germline V gives CDR1 SGDLS, CDR2 YYNGEE. V was pared by 4 bases and J by 9 bases, with 13 bases between. Here the CDR3 DNA reads TGTGCCAGCAGCACCGCTACTTGGAGCTACACCTTC. Translating gives CASSTATWSYTF.

A single count supports this clone. The gene calls are TRBV5-6 and TRBJ1-1; TRBD1 aligns across 7 bases. CDR1 is SGHDT and CDR2 is YYEEEE in the germline V gene. The V and J ends lost 4 bases and 3 bases, in that order; junction bases with no gene match: 15. The length of the CDR3 is 17 residues. The DNA of the CDR3 is TGTGCCAGCAGCCTGACCTTACAGGGGATCGGCGACACTGAAGCTTTCTTT. Translation: CASSLTLQGIGDTEAFF.

The chain uses TRBV6-5 and TRBJ2-5; D remains ambiguous. The DNA end favors TRBJ2-7, so the J call may be wrong. The CDR3 is made up of 14 amino acids. The germline gives CDR1 MNHEY, CDR2 SVGAGI. The CDR3 DNA reads as TGTGCCAGCAGTCCAGTCCGCCCAGACTACGAGCAGTACTTC. This gives the protein CASSPVRPDYEQYF.

V gene TRBV30 combines with J gene TRBJ1-1; no clear D gene. Germline CDR1 reads GTSNPN; CDR2 reads SVGIG (reference sequence). The V gene lost 0 bases and the J gene lost 3 bases, with 11 bases spanning the gap. CDR3 length equals 14 residues. CDR3 sequence: CAWSVGPPDTEAFF. CDR3 coding DNA: TGTGCCTGGAGTGTAGGGCCCCCGGACACTGAAGCTTTCTTT.

The CDR3 coding sequence is TGTGCCAGCAGACGGGACATAAACACCGGGGAGCTGTTTTTT. Amino acids: CASRRDINTGELFF. The chain employs TRBV6-5 and TRBJ2-2; possibly TRBD1 for D (6 bases). The germline V gene encodes CDR1 MNHEY and CDR2 SVGAGI. There are 14 residues in the CDR3. Trimming took 6 bases from V and 2 from J, leaving 10 bases between them.

The V gene is TRBV11-2, the J gene TRBJ2-7; 12 nucleotides line up with TRBD2. Germline CDR1 and CDR2: SGHAT and FQNNGV. The CDR3 length is 14 residues. V lost 5 bases, J lost 4 bases, and 3 bases stayed unmatched. DNA for the CDR3: TGTGCCAGCAGCGGGACTAGCGGGCTTTACGAGCAGTACTTC. Translated, it gives CASSGTSGLYEQYF.

J is TRBJ2-1 and V is TRBV11-2; D is ambiguous. Trimming left V 2 bases short and J 9 bases short, with 8 bases between. Germline CDR1 and CDR2: SGHAT and FQNNGV. The CDR3 is made up of 12 amino acids. The CDR3 sequence is CASSLIVSEQFF. The CDR3 bases are TGTGCCAGCAGCTTAATAGTTTCTGAGCAGTTCTTC.

This rearrangement joins TRBV27 to TRBJ1-5; D is unresolved. The V and J ends lost 5 bases and 4 bases respectively, with 12 bases between them. The CDR3 loop spans 14 amino acids. Germline V gives CDR1 MNHEY, CDR2 SMNVEV (reference sequence). Written as DNA, the CDR3 is TGTGCCAGCAGTCCGGGAGCGGGAAATCAGCCCCAGCATTTT. This codes for CASSPGAGNQPQHF.

This chain joins TRBV11-2 and TRBJ2-2; a weak D match, TRBD1 (6 bases). V was trimmed by 5 bases and J by 2 bases, leaving 15 bases between them. This CDR3 comprises 16 residues. From germline, CDR1 is SGHAT and CDR2 FQNNGV. CDR3 coding DNA: TGTGCCAGCAGCAATAAGCCGGGACATAACACCGGGGAGCTGTTTTTT. This codes for CASSNKPGHNTGELFF.

Points on this clone: Other DNA sequences from this sample encode an identical CDR3 as well. This chain uses TRBV27 with TRBJ2-1, with D maybe TRBD2 (7 bases). Germline lookup yields CDR1 MNHEY and CDR2 SMNVEV (reference sequence). The CDR3 runs 15 residues. Trimming shortened V by 3 bases and J by 2 bases, and 11 bases separated the two germline ends. CDR3: CASSLGGPPYNEQFF. CDR3 sequence (DNA): TGTGCCAGCAGTTTGGGGGGGCCCCCCTACAATGAGCAGTTCTTC.

The gene calls are TRBV6-5 and TRBJ1-5; D perhaps matches TRBD1 (5 bases). This CDR3 is 14 amino acids long. From germline, CDR1 is MNHEY and CDR2 SVGAGI. V was trimmed by 0 bases and J by 7 bases, leaving 10 bases between them. Written as DNA, the CDR3 is TGTGCCAGCAGTTACTCGGGGGGATGGCAGCCCCAGCATTTT. Amino acids: CASSYSGGWQPQHF.